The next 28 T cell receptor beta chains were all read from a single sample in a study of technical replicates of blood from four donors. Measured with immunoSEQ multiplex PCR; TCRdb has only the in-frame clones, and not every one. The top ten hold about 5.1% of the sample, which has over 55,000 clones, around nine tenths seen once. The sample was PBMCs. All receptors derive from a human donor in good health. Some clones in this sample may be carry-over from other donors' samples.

The CDR3 DNA follows: TGCGCCAGCAGCTTGACCGGTGGACAGCAGGAGACCCAGTACTTC. Protein: CASSLTGGQQETQYF. This chain connects TRBV5-1 to TRBJ2-5, with D tentatively TRBD1 (6 bases). Germline assignment: CDR1 SGHRS and CDR2 YFSETQ. The V end lost 1 base, the J end lost 5 bases, and 15 bases lay between the germline ends. The CDR3 consists of 15 residues.

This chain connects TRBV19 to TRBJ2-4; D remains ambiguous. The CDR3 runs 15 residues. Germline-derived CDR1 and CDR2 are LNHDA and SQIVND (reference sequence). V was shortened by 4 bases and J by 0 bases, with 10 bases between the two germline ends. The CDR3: CASSTLVVAKNIQYF. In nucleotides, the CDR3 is TGTGCCAGTAGTACCCTAGTAGTAGCCAAAAACATTCAGTACTTC.

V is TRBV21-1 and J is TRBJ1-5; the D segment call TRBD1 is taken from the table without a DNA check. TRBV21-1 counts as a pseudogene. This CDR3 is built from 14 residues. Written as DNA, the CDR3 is TGTGTTACAGGATACCGGCTAAGCAATCAGCCCCAGCATTTT. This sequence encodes CVTGYRLSNQPQHF.

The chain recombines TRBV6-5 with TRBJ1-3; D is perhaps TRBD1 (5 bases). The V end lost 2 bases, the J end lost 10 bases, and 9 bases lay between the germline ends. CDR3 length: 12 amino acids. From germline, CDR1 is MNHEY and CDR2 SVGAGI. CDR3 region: CASSYGRGTIYF. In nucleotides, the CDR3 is TGTGCCAGCAGTTACGGCCGGGGGACCATATATTTT.

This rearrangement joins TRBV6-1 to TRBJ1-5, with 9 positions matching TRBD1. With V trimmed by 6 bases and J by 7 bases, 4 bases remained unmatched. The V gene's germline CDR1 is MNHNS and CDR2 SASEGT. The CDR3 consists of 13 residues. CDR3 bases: TGTGCCAGCAGGGGACAGGGTGGCCAGCCCCAGCATTTT. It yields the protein CASRGQGGQPQHF.

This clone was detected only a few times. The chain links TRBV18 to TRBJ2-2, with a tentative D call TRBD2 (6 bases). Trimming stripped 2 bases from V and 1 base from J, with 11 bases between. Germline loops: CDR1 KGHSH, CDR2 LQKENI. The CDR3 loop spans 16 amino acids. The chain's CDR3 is CASSPAGGRNTGELFF. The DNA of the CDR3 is TGTGCCAGCTCACCAGCCGGAGGGAGGAACACCGGGGAGCTGTTTTTT.

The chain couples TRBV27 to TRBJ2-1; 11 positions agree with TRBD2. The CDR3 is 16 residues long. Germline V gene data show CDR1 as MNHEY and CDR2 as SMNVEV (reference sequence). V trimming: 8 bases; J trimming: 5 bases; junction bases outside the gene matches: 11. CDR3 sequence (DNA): TGTGCCAGCTCCAGCGCTGGACTAGCGGGTAACAATGAGCAGTTCTTC. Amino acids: CASSSAGLAGNNEQFF.

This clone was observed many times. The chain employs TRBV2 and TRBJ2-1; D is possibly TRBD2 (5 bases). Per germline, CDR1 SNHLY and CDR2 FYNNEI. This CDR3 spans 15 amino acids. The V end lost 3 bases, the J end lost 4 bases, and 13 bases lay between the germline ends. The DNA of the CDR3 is TGTGCCAGCAGTGATGGGGAGACGATTTACAATGAGCAGTTCTTC. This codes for CASSDGETIYNEQFF.

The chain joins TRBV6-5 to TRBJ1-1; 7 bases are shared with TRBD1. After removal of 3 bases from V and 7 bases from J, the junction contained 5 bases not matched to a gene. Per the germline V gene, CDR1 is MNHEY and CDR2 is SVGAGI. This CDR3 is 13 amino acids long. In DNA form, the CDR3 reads TGTGCCAGCAGTTATAGGGGGCTGGTTGAAGCTTTCTTT. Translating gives CASSYRGLVEAFF.

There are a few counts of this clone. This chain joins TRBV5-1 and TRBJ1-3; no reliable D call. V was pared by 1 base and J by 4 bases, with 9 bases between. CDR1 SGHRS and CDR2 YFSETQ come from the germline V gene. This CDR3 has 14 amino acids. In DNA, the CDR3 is TGCGCCAGCAGCTTGTCGAGTTCGGGAAACACCATATATTTT. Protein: CASSLSSSGNTIYF.

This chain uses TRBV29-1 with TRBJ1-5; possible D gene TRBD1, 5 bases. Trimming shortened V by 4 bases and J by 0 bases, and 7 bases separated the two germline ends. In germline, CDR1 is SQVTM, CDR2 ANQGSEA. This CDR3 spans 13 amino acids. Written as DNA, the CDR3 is TGCAGCGTTGGACAGAATAGCAATCAGCCCCAGCATTTT. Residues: CSVGQNSNQPQHF.

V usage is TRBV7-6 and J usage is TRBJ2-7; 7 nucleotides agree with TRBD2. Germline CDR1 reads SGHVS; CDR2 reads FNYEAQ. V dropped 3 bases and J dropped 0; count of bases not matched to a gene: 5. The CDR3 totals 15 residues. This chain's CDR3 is CASSFLAAASYEQYF. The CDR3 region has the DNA TGTGCCAGCAGCTTCCTAGCGGCCGCCTCCTACGAGCAGTACTTC.

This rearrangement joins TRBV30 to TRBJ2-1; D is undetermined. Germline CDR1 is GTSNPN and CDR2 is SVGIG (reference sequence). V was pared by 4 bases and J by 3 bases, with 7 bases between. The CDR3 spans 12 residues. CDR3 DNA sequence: TGTGCCTGGAACTTATACTACAATGAGCAGTTCTTC. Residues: CAWNLYYNEQFF.

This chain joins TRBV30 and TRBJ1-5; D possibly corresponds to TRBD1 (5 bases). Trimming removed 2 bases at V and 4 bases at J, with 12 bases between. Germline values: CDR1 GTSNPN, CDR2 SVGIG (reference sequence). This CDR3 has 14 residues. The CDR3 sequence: CAWSWAGRNQPQHF. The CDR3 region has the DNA TGTGCCTGGAGTTGGGCAGGGAGGAATCAGCCCCAGCATTTT.

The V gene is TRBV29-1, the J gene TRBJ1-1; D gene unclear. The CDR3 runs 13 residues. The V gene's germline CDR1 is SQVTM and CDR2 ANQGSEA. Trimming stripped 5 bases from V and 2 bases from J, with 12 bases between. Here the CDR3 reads CSVRSGINTEAFF. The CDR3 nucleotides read TGCAGCGTTAGGTCAGGTATTAACACTGAAGCTTTCTTT. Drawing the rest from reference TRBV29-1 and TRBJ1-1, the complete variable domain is SAVISQKPSRDICQRGTSLTIQCQVDSQVTMMFWYRQQPGQSLTLIATANQGSEATYESGFVIDKFPISRPNLTFSTLTVSNMSPEDSSIYLCSVRSGINTEAFFGQGTRLTVV.

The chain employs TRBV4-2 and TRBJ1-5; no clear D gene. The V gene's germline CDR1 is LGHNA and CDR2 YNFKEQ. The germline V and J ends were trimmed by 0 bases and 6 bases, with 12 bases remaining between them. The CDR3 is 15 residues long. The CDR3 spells CASSQDLEGGQPQHF. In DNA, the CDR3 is TGTGCCAGCAGCCAAGATCTGGAGGGAGGTCAGCCCCAGCATTTT.

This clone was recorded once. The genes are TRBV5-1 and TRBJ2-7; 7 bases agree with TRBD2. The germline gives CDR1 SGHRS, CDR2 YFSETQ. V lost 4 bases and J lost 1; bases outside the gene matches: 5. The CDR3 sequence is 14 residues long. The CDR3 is CASSPWGGSYEQYF. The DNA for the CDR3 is TGCGCCAGCAGCCCTTGGGGGGGTTCCTACGAGCAGTACTTC.

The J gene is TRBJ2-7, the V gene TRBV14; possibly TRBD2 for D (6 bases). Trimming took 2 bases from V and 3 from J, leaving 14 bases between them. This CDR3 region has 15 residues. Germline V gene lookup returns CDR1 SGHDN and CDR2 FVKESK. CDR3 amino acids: CASSQLLADDYEQYF. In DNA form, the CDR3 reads TGTGCCAGCAGCCAATTGTTAGCGGATGACTACGAGCAGTACTTC. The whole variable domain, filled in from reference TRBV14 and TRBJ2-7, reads EAGVTQFPSHSVIEKGQTVTLRCDPISGHDNLYWYRRVMGKEIKFLLHFVKESKQDESGMPNNRFLAERTGGTYSTLKVQPAELEDSGVYFCASSQLLADDYEQYFGPGTRLTVT.

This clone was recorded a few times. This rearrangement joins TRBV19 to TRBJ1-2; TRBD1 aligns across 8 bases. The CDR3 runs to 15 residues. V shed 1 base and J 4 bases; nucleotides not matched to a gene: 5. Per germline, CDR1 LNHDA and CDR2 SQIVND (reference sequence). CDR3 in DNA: TGTGCCAGTAGTATAGCGGGACAGGCGTCCTATGGCTACACCTTC. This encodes CASSIAGQASYGYTF.

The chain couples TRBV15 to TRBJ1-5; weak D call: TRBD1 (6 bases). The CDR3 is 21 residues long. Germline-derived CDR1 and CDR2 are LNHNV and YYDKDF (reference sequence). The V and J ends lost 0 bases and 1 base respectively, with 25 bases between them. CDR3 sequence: CATSRDSNQGWGMLSNQPQHF. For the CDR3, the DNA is TGTGCCACCAGCAGAGATAGCAATCAGGGGTGGGGTATGTTGAGCAATCAGCCCCAGCATTTT.

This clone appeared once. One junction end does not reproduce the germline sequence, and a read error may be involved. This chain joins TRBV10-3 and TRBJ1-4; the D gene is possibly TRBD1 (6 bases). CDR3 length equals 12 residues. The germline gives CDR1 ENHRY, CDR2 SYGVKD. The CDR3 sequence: CAIRDSGENLFF. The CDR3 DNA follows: TGTGCCATCAGGGACAGCGGTGAAAACCTGTTTTTT.

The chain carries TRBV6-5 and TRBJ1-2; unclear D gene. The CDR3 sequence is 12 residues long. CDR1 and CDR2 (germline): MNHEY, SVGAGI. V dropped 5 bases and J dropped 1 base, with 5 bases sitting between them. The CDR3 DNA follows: TGTGCCAGCAGTGCCTATAACTATGGCTACACCTTC. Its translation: CASSAYNYGYTF.

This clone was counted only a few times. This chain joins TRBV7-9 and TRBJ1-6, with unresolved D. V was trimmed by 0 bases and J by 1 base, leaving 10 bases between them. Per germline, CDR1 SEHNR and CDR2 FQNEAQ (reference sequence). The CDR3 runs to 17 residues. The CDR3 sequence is CASSLAGSLSYNSPLHF. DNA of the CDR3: TGTGCCAGCAGCTTAGCAGGGAGTTTATCCTATAATTCACCCCTCCACTTT. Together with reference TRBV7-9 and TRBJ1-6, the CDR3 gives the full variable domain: DTGVSQNPRHKITKRGQNVTFRCDPISEHNRLYWYRQTLGQGPEFLTYFQNEAQLEKSRLLSDRFSAERPKGSFSTLEIQRTEQGDSAMYLCASSLAGSLSYNSPLHFGNGTRLTVT.

CDR3 nucleotide sequence: TGTGCCAGTAGTGACCCAGCGGGAGCGTTTGGGAATGAGCAGTTCTTC. Translating it yields CASSDPAGAFGNEQFF. This chain links TRBV19 with TRBJ2-1; 8 bases are shared with TRBD2. Per the germline V gene, CDR1 is LNHDA and CDR2 is SQIVND (reference sequence). The CDR3 has 16 amino acids. Trimming took 5 bases from V and 7 from J; bases not matched to a gene: 13.

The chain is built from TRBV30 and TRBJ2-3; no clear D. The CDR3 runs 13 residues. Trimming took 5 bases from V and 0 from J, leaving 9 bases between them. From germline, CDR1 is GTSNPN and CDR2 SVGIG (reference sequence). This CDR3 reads CAWQALSTDTQYF. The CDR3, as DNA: TGTGCCTGGCAAGCGCTAAGCACAGATACGCAGTATTTT.

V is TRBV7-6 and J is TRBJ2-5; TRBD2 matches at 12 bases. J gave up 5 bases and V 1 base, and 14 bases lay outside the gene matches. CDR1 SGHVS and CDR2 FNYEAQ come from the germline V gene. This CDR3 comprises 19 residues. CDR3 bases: TGTGCCAGCAGCTTAGAAGAGACAAGTTATGGGACTAGCGGGGAGACCCAGTACTTC. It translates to CASSLEETSYGTSGETQYF. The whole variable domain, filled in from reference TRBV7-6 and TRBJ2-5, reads GAGVSQSPRYKVTKRGQDVALRCDPISGHVSLYWYRQALGQGPEFLTYFNYEAQQDKSGLPNDRFSAERPEGSISTLTIQRTEQRDSAMYRCASSLEETSYGTSGETQYFGPGTRLLVL.

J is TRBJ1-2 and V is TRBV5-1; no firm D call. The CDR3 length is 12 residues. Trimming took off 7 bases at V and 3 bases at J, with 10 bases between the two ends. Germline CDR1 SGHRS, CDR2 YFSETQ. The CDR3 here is CASGADDYGYTF. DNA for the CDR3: TGCGCCAGCGGAGCAGATGACTATGGCTACACCTTC.

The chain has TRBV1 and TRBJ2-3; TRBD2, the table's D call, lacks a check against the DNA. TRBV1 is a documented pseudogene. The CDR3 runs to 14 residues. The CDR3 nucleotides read TGCACCAGCAGCCGGGTCGGGATCCGAGATACGCAGTATTTT. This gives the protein CTSSRVGIRDTQYF.